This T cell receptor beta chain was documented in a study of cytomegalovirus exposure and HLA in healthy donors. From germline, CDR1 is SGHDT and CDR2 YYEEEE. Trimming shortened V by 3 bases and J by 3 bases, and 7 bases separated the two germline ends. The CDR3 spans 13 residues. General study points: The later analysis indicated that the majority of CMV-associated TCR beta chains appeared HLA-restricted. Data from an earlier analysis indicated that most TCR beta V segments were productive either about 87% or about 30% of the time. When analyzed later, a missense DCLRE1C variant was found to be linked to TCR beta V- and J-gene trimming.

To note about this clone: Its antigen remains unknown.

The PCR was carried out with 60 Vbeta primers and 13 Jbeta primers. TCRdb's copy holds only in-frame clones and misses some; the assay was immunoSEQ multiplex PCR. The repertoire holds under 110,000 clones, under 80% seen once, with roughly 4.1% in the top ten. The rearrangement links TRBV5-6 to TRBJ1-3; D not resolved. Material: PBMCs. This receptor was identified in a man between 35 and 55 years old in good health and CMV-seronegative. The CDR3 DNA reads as TGTGCCAGCAGCTCGGACTTTGGAAACACCATATATTTT. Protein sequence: CASSSDFGNTIYF. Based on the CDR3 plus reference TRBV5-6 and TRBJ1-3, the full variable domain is DAGVTQSPTHLIKTRGQQVTLRCSPKSGHDTVSWYQQALGQGPQFIFQYYEEEERQRGNFPDRFSGHQFPNYSSELNVNALLLGDSALYLCASSSDFGNTIYFGEGSWLTVV.